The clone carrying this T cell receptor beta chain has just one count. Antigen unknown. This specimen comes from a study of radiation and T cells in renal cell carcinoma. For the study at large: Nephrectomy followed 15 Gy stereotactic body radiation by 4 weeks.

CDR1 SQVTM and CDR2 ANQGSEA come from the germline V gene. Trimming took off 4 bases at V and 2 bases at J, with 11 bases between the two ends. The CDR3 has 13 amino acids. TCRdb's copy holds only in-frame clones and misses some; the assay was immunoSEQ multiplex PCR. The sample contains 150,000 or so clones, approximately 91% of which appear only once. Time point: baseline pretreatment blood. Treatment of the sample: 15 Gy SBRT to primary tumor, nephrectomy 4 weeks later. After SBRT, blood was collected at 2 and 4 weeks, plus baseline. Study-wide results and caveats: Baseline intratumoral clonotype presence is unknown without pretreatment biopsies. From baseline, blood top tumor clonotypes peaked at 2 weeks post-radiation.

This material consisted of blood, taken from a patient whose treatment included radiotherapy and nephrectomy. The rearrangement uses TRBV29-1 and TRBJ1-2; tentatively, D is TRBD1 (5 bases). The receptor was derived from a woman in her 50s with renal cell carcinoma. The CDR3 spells CSVGVGGNYGYTF. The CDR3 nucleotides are TGCAGCGTTGGTGTCGGGGGAAACTATGGCTACACCTTC. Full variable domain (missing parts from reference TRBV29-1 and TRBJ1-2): SAVISQKPSRDICQRGTSLTIQCQVDSQVTMMFWYRQQPGQSLTLIATANQGSEATYESGFVIDKFPISRPNLTFSTLTVSNMSPEDSSIYLCSVGVGGNYGYTFGSGTRLTVV.